This T cell receptor beta chain is drawn from a study of control samples from healthy donors and cancer patients. This clone is a singleton in its sample. V lost 0 bases and J 0 bases, leaving 4 bases between the germline ends. The germline V gene encodes CDR1 SGHRS and CDR2 YFSETQ. The CDR3 is 15 residues long. Profiling relied on immunoSEQ multiplex PCR, and the TCRdb table lists in-frame clones only, not all of them. The sample lists roughly 27,000 clones, roughly 88% occurring once. This clonotype was obtained from a man aged 45 to 65 with lung cancer. Material for sequencing was PBMCs. This chain joins TRBV5-1 and TRBJ2-6; D is ambiguous. CDR3 sequence: CASSLDNSGANVLTF. CDR3 sequence (DNA): TGCGCCAGCAGCTTGGACAACTCTGGGGCCAACGTCCTGACTTTC.